The 24 T cell receptor beta chains below come from one sample, sequenced in a study of blood T cell repertoires in COVID-19. Some clones are missing from TCRdb's copy, which holds only in-frame ones; the method was immunoSEQ multiplex PCR. The sample records around 95,000 clones, roughly nine tenths being singletons. The sequenced material came from peripheral blood. These TCRs come from a man between 25 and 39 years old in a cohort sampled during active COVID-19.

This chain joins TRBV7-3 and TRBJ2-5; 11 bases line up with TRBD2. This CDR3 is built from 15 residues. Trimming removed 5 bases from V and 3 bases from J; junction bases left unmatched: 5. From germline, CDR1 is SGHTA and CDR2 FQGTGA. The CDR3 nucleotides read TGTGCCAGCAGCCCGGGACTAGCGGAGAAAGAGACCCAGTACTTC. Protein sequence: CASSPGLAEKETQYF.

This chain joins TRBV9 and TRBJ2-5; no definite D call. Between the trimmed V and J ends, which lost 1 base and 0 bases, there was a span of 7 bases. The germline gives CDR1 SGDLS, CDR2 YYNGEE. The CDR3 contains 14 residues. CDR3 residues: CASSVTRDQETQYF. In nucleotides, the CDR3 is TGTGCCAGCAGCGTAACCCGGGACCAAGAGACCCAGTACTTC.

There are a few counts of this clone. The chain joins TRBV10-1 to TRBJ1-6, with D maybe TRBD1 (5 bases). V was pared by 4 bases and J by 4 bases, with 17 bases between. The CDR3 has 17 residues. Germline lookup yields CDR1 WNHNN and CDR2 SYGVQD (reference sequence). The CDR3 bases are TGCGCCAGCAGTGGCTTATGGAGCGACAGTTATAATTCACCCCTCCACTTT. Its translation: CASSGLWSDSYNSPLHF.

The genes are TRBV19 and TRBJ2-1; D is uncertain. V shed 0 bases and J shed 5 bases, with 14 bases lying between them. Germline loops: CDR1 LNHDA, CDR2 SQIVND (reference sequence). There are 16 residues in the CDR3. In DNA, the CDR3 is TGTGCCAGTAGTATAGACCCCCGGTCCTATCACAATGAGCAGTTCTTC. This sequence encodes CASSIDPRSYHNEQFF.

The chain couples TRBV28 to TRBJ1-1; TRBD1 matches at 7 bases. The germline V gene has CDR1 MDHEN and CDR2 SYDVKM. The V and J ends lost 5 bases and 4 bases, in that order; junction bases with no gene match: 4. The CDR3 extends over 13 amino acids. CDR3 amino acids: CASSRQGGTEAFF. CDR3 bases: TGTGCCAGCAGTCGACAGGGCGGCACTGAAGCTTTCTTT.

V gene TRBV12-5 combines with J gene TRBJ2-7; 7 bases agree with TRBD1. Losses at the gene ends were 4 bases for V and 3 bases for J; bases not matched to a gene: 9. Per germline, CDR1 LGHNT and CDR2 FRNRAP. The CDR3 spans 15 residues. CDR3 residues: CASGSTTGTVYEQYF. The CDR3 nucleotides read TGTGCTAGTGGTTCCACAACCGGGACAGTCTACGAGCAGTACTTC.

The chain links TRBV10-3 to TRBJ1-5, with D unresolved. The germline CDR1 and CDR2 sequences are ENHRY and SYGVKD. The CDR3 length is 12 residues. V shed 3 bases and J shed 6 bases, with 6 bases lying between them. The CDR3 nucleotides are TGTGCCATCAGTGACGTGTCTCAGCCCCAGCATTTT. This translates into CAISDVSQPQHF.

The rearrangement uses TRBV6-5 and TRBJ1-4, with D perhaps matching TRBD1 (5 bases). Germline V gives CDR1 MNHEY, CDR2 SVGAGI. Deletions cut 4 bases from V and 8 bases from J, with 11 bases between. This CDR3 contains 13 residues. The CDR3 loop reads CASSSGFDEKLFF. CDR3 in DNA: TGTGCCAGCAGTTCAGGGTTTGACGAAAAACTGTTTTTT.

This clone was detected once. V usage is TRBV10-3 and J usage is TRBJ2-5, with TRBD1 matching 9 bases. CDR1 and CDR2 from the germline V gene are ENHRY and SYGVKD. This CDR3 is 14 amino acids long. The junction had 9 bases not matched to a gene; V was cut back by 9 bases and J by 4 bases. CDR3 coding DNA: TGTGCCATTTCGGGGACAGGGATTGCAGAGACCCAGTACTTC. Translation: CAISGTGIAETQYF.

CDR3 loop: CASSLGFASGEQETQYF. The CDR3 nucleotides read TGCGCCAGCAGCTTGGGATTCGCGAGCGGGGAACAAGAGACCCAGTACTTC. The chain recombines TRBV5-1 with TRBJ2-5, with TRBD2 identical over 7 bases. After removal of 0 bases from V and 2 bases from J, the junction contained 10 bases not matched to a gene. The germline gives CDR1 SGHRS, CDR2 YFSETQ. CDR3 length: 17 residues.

V gene TRBV27 combines with J gene TRBJ1-4; D is possibly TRBD1 (6 bases). V lost 5 bases and J 0 bases, leaving 16 bases between the germline ends. CDR1 and CDR2 from the germline V gene are MNHEY and SMNVEV (reference sequence). CDR3 length: 17 amino acids. The CDR3 loop reads CASSPNQGQPTNEKLFF. CDR3 DNA sequence: TGTGCCAGCAGTCCCAACCAGGGACAACCAACTAATGAAAAACTGTTTTTT.

V gene TRBV19 combines with J gene TRBJ2-5; perhaps TRBD2 as D (5 bases). CDR1 is LNHDA and CDR2 is SQIVND in the germline V gene (reference sequence). This CDR3 spans 12 amino acids. Trimming removed 3 bases from V and 5 bases from J, with 7 bases in between. CDR3 bases: TGTGCCAGTAGTATCACGGGGGAGACCCAGTACTTC. It yields the protein CASSITGETQYF.

The chain has TRBV25-1 and TRBJ1-2, with a tentative D call TRBD1 (6 bases). Germline CDR1 is MGHDK and CDR2 is SYGVNS. This CDR3 has 12 amino acids. Between the trimmed V and J ends, which lost 10 bases and 8 bases, there was a span of 17 bases. The CDR3 DNA sequence: TGTGCCATCGGCGGGAGGGGGTCAGGCTACACCTTC. Protein: CAIGGRGSGYTF.

This chain joins TRBV19 and TRBJ1-2; 8 nucleotides align to TRBD1. The CDR3 runs 14 residues. From germline, CDR1 is LNHDA and CDR2 SQIVND (reference sequence). With V trimmed by 3 bases and J by 6 bases, 6 bases remained unmatched. The CDR3: CASSILSGGDGYTF. The DNA of the CDR3 is TGTGCCAGTAGTATCCTTTCAGGGGGCGATGGCTACACCTTC.

This rearrangement joins TRBV28 to TRBJ1-2; weak D call: TRBD1 (5 bases). Trimming took off 4 bases at V and 3 bases at J, with 18 bases between the two ends. The CDR3 sequence is 16 residues long. Germline lookup yields CDR1 MDHEN and CDR2 SYDVKM. Here the CDR3 DNA reads TGTGCCAGCAGTTCGGTCGGCGGGGGACCCCACTATGGCTACACCTTC. Amino acids: CASSSVGGGPHYGYTF.

The chain combines TRBV28 with TRBJ2-3; 9 nucleotides align to TRBD2. From germline, CDR1 is MDHEN and CDR2 SYDVKM. The CDR3 spans 17 residues. V shed 6 bases, J shed 6 bases, and the junction held 16 bases outside the gene matches. This CDR3 reads CASRPAGEGLAVDTQYF. CDR3 bases: TGTGCCAGCAGGCCAGCGGGCGAGGGACTAGCCGTTGATACGCAGTATTTT.

The genes are TRBV2 and TRBJ2-1, with TRBD2 matching 7 bases. CDR3 length: 14 amino acids. Germline loops: CDR1 SNHLY, CDR2 FYNNEI. The junction had 17 bases not matched to a gene; V was cut back by 11 bases and J by 10 bases. CDR3 sequence: CAGEAGRSTGEQFF. The CDR3 DNA follows: TGTGCCGGAGAAGCGGGGAGGTCAACGGGCGAGCAGTTCTTC. The entire variable domain, with the rest obtained from reference TRBV2 and TRBJ2-1, is as follows: EPEVTQTPSHQVTQMGQEVILRCVPISNHLYFYWYRQILGQKVEFLVSFYNNEISEKSEIFDDQFSVERPDGSNFTLKIRSTKLEDSAMYFCAGEAGRSTGEQFFGPGTRLTVL.

This clone appeared once. The genes are TRBV7-7 and TRBJ2-5; TRBD1 matches 8 bases. The germline V gene has CDR1 SSHAT and CDR2 FNYEAQ (reference sequence). V lost 4 bases, J lost 4 bases, and 8 bases stayed unmatched. The CDR3 is 15 residues long. DNA for the CDR3: TGTGCCAGCAGCTCAGGGACAGGAACGGTAGAGACCCAGTACTTC. Translation: CASSSGTGTVETQYF.

This rearrangement joins TRBV5-6 to TRBJ2-7; D possibly corresponds to TRBD2 (6 bases). Germline V CDR1 and CDR2: SGHDT, YYEEEE. This CDR3 comprises 11 residues. Trimming shortened V by 5 bases and J by 7 bases, and 10 bases separated the two germline ends. The CDR3 nucleotides are TGTGCCAGCAGACGTCGGGGGGAGCAGTACTTC. Its translation: CASRRRGEQYF.

The rearrangement joins TRBV6-5 to TRBJ2-1; 7 bases agree with TRBD2. Germline V gene data show CDR1 as MNHEY and CDR2 as SVGAGI. The junction had 2 bases not matched to a gene; V was cut back by 2 bases and J by 7 bases. The CDR3 extends over 13 amino acids. For the CDR3, the DNA is TGTGCCAGCAGTTACAGGGAGGGGAATGAGCAGTTCTTC. Amino acid sequence: CASSYREGNEQFF.

The chain joins TRBV3-1 (or the pseudogene TRBV3-2) to TRBJ1-5, with D hard to call. Trimming stripped 0 bases from V and 5 bases from J, with 8 bases between. This CDR3 contains 14 residues. Germline lookup yields CDR1 LGHDT and CDR2 YNNKEL (reference sequence). CDR3 sequence (DNA): TGTGCCAGCAGCCAAGATACCAACTATCAGCCCCAGCATTTT. Protein product: CASSQDTNYQPQHF.

The chain has TRBV12-5 and TRBJ2-5; no definite D call. The CDR3 length is 14 residues. The V gene's germline CDR1 is LGHNT and CDR2 FRNRAP. V gave up 5 bases and J gave up 0 bases, with 10 bases separating them. CDR3 nucleotide sequence: TGTGCTAGTGGTCAAAGAGCCCACCAAGAGACCCAGTACTTC. This gives the protein CASGQRAHQETQYF.

In its sample, this clone was seen once. The genes are TRBV6-5 and TRBJ2-2; TRBD1 might be the D (6 bases). V lost 7 bases and J 3 bases, leaving 15 bases between the germline ends. The CDR3 contains 15 residues. From germline, CDR1 is MNHEY and CDR2 SVGAGI. The CDR3 coding sequence is TGTGCCAGCACTTCCCAAGGGGGATACACCGGGGAGCTGTTTTTT. Its translation: CASTSQGGYTGELFF.

V and J are TRBV12-3 or TRBV12-4 and TRBJ1-6, with TRBD1 matching 7 bases. This CDR3 has 13 amino acids. V lost 4 bases and J lost 10; bases outside the gene matches: 4. The CDR3: CASSSRGRSPLHF. Here the CDR3 DNA reads TGTGCCAGCAGTTCGAGGGGGCGGTCACCCCTCCACTTT.